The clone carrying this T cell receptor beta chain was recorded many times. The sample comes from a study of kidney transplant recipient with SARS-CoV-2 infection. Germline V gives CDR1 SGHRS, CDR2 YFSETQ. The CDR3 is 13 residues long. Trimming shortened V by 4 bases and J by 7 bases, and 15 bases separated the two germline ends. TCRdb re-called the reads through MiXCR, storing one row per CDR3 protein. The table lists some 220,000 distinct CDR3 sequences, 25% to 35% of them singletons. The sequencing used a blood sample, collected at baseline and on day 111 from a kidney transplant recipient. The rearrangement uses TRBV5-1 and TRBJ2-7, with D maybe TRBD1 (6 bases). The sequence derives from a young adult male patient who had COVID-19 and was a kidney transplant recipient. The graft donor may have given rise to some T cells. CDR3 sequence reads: CASSQGSGGEQYF. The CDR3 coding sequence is TGCGCCAGCAGCCAGGGGTCCGGAGGAGAGCAGTACTTC.